This T cell receptor beta chain was profiled in a study of OX40 agonist ivuxolimab in advanced cancers. Some background on the complete study: The costimulatory receptor OX40 (CD134) was targeted by ivuxolimab, a fully human IgG2 agonistic monoclonal antibody. Intravenous ivuxolimab was administered to patients every 2 weeks at six dose levels: 0.01, 0.1, 0.3, 1.5, 3 and 10 mg/kg. Of the roughly 53 patients in dose escalation, about 20 had hepatocellular carcinoma, some 15 had melanoma, 9 had renal cell carcinoma and 9 had head and neck cancer. In the dose-escalation cohort, approximately 82% of patients were male, and the mean age was 60 years with a range of roughly 23 to 90. Prior anti-PD-1, anti-PD-L1 or anti-CTLA-4 therapy was permitted, and checkpoint inhibitors had been received by roughly 40% of dose-escalation patients. Partial responses occurred in three dose-escalation patients, of whom one had hepatocellular carcinoma and two had cutaneous melanoma. The point of sequencing TCRbeta in the periphery was to test whether ivuxolimab changed TCR sequence diversity and drove clonal T-cell expansion. The paper describes the monotherapy dose-escalation part (N of about 47 patients) of the phase I trial of ivuxolimab. Paper-wide results and their limitations: The antigen specificity of the peripheral T cells that underwent clonal expansion was not determined. After ivuxolimab, more expanded clones were found on average in CD8+ T cells than in CD4+ T cells. At doses of 0.1 to 3.0 mg/kg, clonal expansion of both CD4+ and CD8+ T cells in blood was seen between baseline and week 6. Low levels of normalized T-cell clonal expansion were also shown by some nonresponding patients. Partial responders in the 0.1-3.0 mg/kg groups had among the lowest normalized peripheral clonal expansion, especially among CD8+ T cells.

The trial excluded patients who had a history of autoimmune disease or were on systemic immunosuppression. Peripheral blood for TCR sequencing was collected from all dose cohorts at baseline, on cycle 4 day 1, and on cycle 7 day 1. The samples were taken from a phase I, first-in-human, multicenter, open-label dose-escalation trial of ivuxolimab. Adults with locally advanced or metastatic melanoma, renal cell, hepatocellular, or head and neck squamous cell carcinoma were enrolled in the trial. Before TCR sequencing, CD4+ and CD8+ T cells were separately sorted from peripheral blood. Turning to this clone: The clone's antigen remains unknown. Base qualities are missing; no much larger clone stands one base away.

For sequencing of the TCRbeta CDR3 region, genomic DNA was extracted from the sorted cells. The immunoSEQ Assay was used to sequence the TCRbeta CDR3 regions. TCRdb obtained this table from immuneACCESS and retained in-frame rearrangements with V and J assigned. These tables miss some clones; where compared with another copy, unresolved V genes account for less than half of the shortfall, and the remainder is unexplained. Across this sample there are 55,000 to 85,000 clones, with roughly 90% seen only once. Less than 10% of the sample rests with the top ten. The CDR3 sequence holds 14 residues, the cysteine and phenylalanine included. Only the CDR3 part of the read is kept: 42 bases, read in frame from the first base. V was cut back by 1 base and J by 10 bases, leaving a gap of 11 bases between them. According to the germline V gene (reference sequence), CDR1 reads SEHNR and CDR2 reads FQNEAQ.

The specimen was CD4+ or CD8+ T cells sorted from blood, collected in a trial of the OX40 agonist ivuxolimab. The TCR originated in an adult with an advanced solid tumor such as melanoma, head and neck, liver or kidney cancer. In this chain, TRBV7-9 is recombined with TRBJ1-6; matching of 5 bases hints at TRBD1 as the D gene. For the CDR3, the sequence is CASSLVQGYSPLHF. The bases are TGTGCCAGCAGCTTAGTTCAGGGATACTCACCCCTCCACTTT. The CDR3, completed at both ends by the reference TRBV7-9 and TRBJ1-6 genes, gives the full variable domain DTGVSQNPRHKITKRGQNVTFRCDPISEHNRLYWYRQTLGQGPEFLTYFQNEAQLEKSRLLSDRFSAERPKGSFSTLEIQRTEQGDSAMYLCASSLVQGYSPLHFGNGTRLTVT.